This T cell receptor (beta chain) is from a study of lymphopenia after photon versus proton radiotherapy. Sequencing was performed with immunoSEQ multiplex PCR; in TCRdb, only in-frame clones are kept and a portion is missing. The table shows almost 25,000 clones, with roughly 82% occurring only once. The study's findings and limits: Post-nadir TCR diversity decline inversely tracked overall survival among those who died. Photon-treated patients lost naive T cells and TCR diversity; proton-treated stayed stable. Only patients who died were analyzed for survival; proton advantage is unproven. Oligoclonal CD8+ Temra expansion after nadir drove photon patients' diversity drop.

The length of the CDR3 is 18 residues. Germline CDR1 and CDR2: LNHDA and SQIVND (reference sequence). After removal of 4 bases from V and 1 base from J, the junction contained 12 bases not matched to a gene. Worth noting for this clone: Its cognate antigen is unknown.

This sample comprised peripheral blood, obtained from a patient treated with proton-based radiotherapy. The source of this sequence is a woman in her seventies with pancreatic cancer. This chain uses TRBV19 with TRBJ1-5; 8 nucleotides match TRBD1. The chain's CDR3 is CASSTFGQGEMSNQPQHF. The CDR3 coding sequence is TGTGCCAGTAGTACCTTTGGACAGGGCGAGATGAGCAATCAGCCCCAGCATTTT.